This TCR beta chain was recovered during a study of Graves' ophthalmopathy and Graves' hyperthyroidism. TCR beta CDR3 amplification used RNA transcripts. The workflow started with a first-round RT-PCR run with HTBI primers and then moved on to a second-round multiplex PCR. From the multiplex PCR reads, TCRdb called clonotypes with MiXCR, one entry per CDR3 protein. The data hold around 600,000 distinct CDR3 sequences, with about two fifths observed a single time. The V gene's germline CDR1 is LNHDA and CDR2 SQIVND (reference sequence). Trimming took 10 bases from V and 7 from J, leaving 17 bases between them. The CDR3 runs 13 residues. Findings of the study overall: Blood repertoires reportedly contained most expanded thyroid clonotypes above 0.001 frequency.

Moderately to severely active ophthalmopathy under 3 months, CAS at least 3, NOSPECS at least 4. Symptoms, serum thyroxine and TRAb, thyroid ultrasound, and orbital computed tomography formed the diagnostic basis. A note on this clonotype: The antigen is not known.

The TCR sequence derives from an adult man with Graves' ophthalmopathy. Input material: peripheral blood. The chain is built from TRBV19 and TRBJ1-5, with TRBD1 as a possible D gene (6 bases). CDR3 bases: TGTGCCACCCGAGGGGGTTATGGGCAGCCCCAGCATTTT. Amino acid sequence: CATRGGYGQPQHF.